This TCR beta chain comes out of a study of T cell responses to AZD1222 COVID-19 vaccine. The CDR3 consists of 16 residues. Losses at the gene ends were 4 bases for V and 7 bases for J; bases not matched to a gene: 14. CDR1 is SNHLY and CDR2 is FYNNEI in the germline V gene. Repertoires were generated with immunoSEQ multiplex PCR, while TCRdb's copy carries only in-frame clones and drops some. The data hold over 45,000 clones, with 89% observed a single time. The clonotype comes from an adult who received the AZD1222 COVID-19 vaccine. The J gene is TRBJ2-7, the V gene TRBV2, with TRBD1 matching 9 bases. The material sequenced was peripheral blood, taken 28 days after the second AZD1222 dose. In nucleotides, the CDR3 is TGTGCCAGCAGTGCCCTTTCCGGGACAGGGTCTGATGAGCAGTACTTC. The encoded protein is CASSALSGTGSDEQYF.